The rows below give T cell receptor beta chains drawn from one sample of a study of control samples from healthy donors and cancer patients. Clones were read by immunoSEQ multiplex PCR, and TCRdb kept only the in-frame ones, dropping some. This table has about 120,000 clones, 80% to 90% appearing once. The sequencing sample was made of blood. The receptors come from a man aged 55 to 70 in good health. Both conserved end residues are part of each CDR3. A D gene is named only where the DNA matches it firmly. Rows may omit the clone size; those that give it use once, few, many or a size class.

NA	TRBV5-1	16	NA	TRBJ1-1	TGCGCCAGCAGCTTGGGTACAGGGACGGGAAACACTGAAGCTTTCTTT	CASSLGTGTGNTEAFF
TRBD1	TRBV5-8	16	NA	TRBJ1-6	TGTGCCAGCAGCCGTCCCGGGACAGGGTCCAATTCACCCCTCCACTTT	CASSRPGTGSNSPLHF
TRBD1	TRBV6-4	14	NA	TRBJ1-5	TGTGCCAGCAGAAACCATAGAACCGGGACAGGGTACCATTTT	CASRNHRTGTGYHF
TRBD1	TRBV2	13	once	TRBJ1-2	TGTGCCAGCAGGCCGGGACAGGGGTCGGGCTACACCTTC	CASRPGQGSGYTF
TRBD2	TRBV6-4	16	medium-sized	TRBJ2-1	TGTGCCAGCAGTGAAGGGACTAGCGGGGGAGACAATGAGCAGTTCTTC	CASSEGTSGGDNEQFF
TRBD1	TRBV7-9	15	NA	TRBJ1-2	TGTGCCAGCAGCTTGAGGGGGCAGCTCAACTATGGCTACACCTTC	CASSLRGQLNYGYTF
NA	TRBV9	14	NA	TRBJ1-6	TGTGCCAGCAGCGTAGCAGTTGTTGGATCACCCCTCCACTTT	CASSVAVVGSPLHF
TRBD2	TRBV7-9	14	NA	TRBJ2-3	TGTGCCAGCAGCCGTAGCGGGGGCATAGATACGCAGTATTTT	CASSRSGGIDTQYF
TRBD1	TRBV19	18	NA	TRBJ2-6	TGTGCCAGTAGGGGCGAGGGACAGGGGGACTCTGGGGCCAACGTCCTGACTTTC	CASRGEGQGDSGANVLTF
NA	TRBV30	15	NA	TRBJ2-7	TGTGCCTGGAGTGTTAAGATCCTTTCCACCTACGAGCAGTACTTC	CAWSVKILSTYEQYF
NA	TRBV10-3	15	NA	TRBJ1-5	TGTGCCATCAGGGCCGGCGGGGACAGCAATCAGCCCCAGCATTTT	CAIRAGGDSNQPQHF